A selection of T cell receptor beta chains follows, all from one sample in a study of T cells in Graves' hyperthyroidism and ophthalmopathy. TCRdb analysed the multiplex PCR reads with MiXCR anew, one entry per CDR3 protein. Here the sample spans more than 550,000 distinct CDR3 sequences, roughly 17% being singletons. The specimen sequenced was blood. The source is a man aged 50 to 59 with Graves' hyperthyroidism. CDR3s include the opening cysteine and the closing phenylalanine or tryptophan. D genes are given only for firm matches. The size entry is marked missing in some rows and otherwise reads once, few, many or a size class.

TRBJ2-5,16,NA,TRBV28,TRBD2,TGTGCCAGCGCAGAAGGACTAGCGGGACTCCAAGAGACCCAGTACTTC,CASAEGLAGLQETQYF
TRBJ1-1,14,few,TRBV20-1,NA,TGCAGTGCTACTTTAGGAGGGGGAAACACTGAAGCTTTCTTT,CSATLGGGNTEAFF
TRBJ1-4,14,NA,TRBV29-1,NA,TGCAGCGTTGTAGACGGGACGGATAATGAAAAACTGTTTTTT,CSVVDGTDNEKLFF
TRBJ1-2,16,many,TRBV12-3/TRBV12-4,TRBD1,TGTGCCAGCAGTCGCTCCTCAGGGGGCGCGGACTATGGCTACACCTTC,CASSRSSGGADYGYTF
TRBJ1-5,17,few,TRBV3-1,NA,TGTGCCAGCAGCCAAGGCATCGGGTCGGTACTTATGCAGCCCCAGCATTTT,CASSQGIGSVLMQPQHF
TRBJ2-1,14,NA,TRBV28,TRBD2,TGTGCCAGCAGTGAAATGACTAGCGGGAATGAGCAGTTCTTC,CASSEMTSGNEQFF
TRBJ2-2,16,few,TRBV3-1,NA,TGTGCCAGCAGCCAAGATTCCCAGGCTGTGGCCGGGGAGCTGTTTTTT,CASSQDSQAVAGELFF
TRBJ1-1,15,NA,TRBV7-9,NA,TGTGCCAGCAGCCCGCAAATGGGGTTGAACACTGAAGCTTTCTTT,CASSPQMGLNTEAFF
TRBJ2-3,13,many,TRBV28,NA,TGTGCCAGCAGTAGTGACAGCACAGATACGCAGTATTTT,CASSSDSTDTQYF
TRBJ2-7,13,many,TRBV25-1,NA,TGTGCCAGCGCTAGCCAAGGGCCCTACGAGCAGTACTTC,CASASQGPYEQYF
TRBJ2-7,14,NA,TRBV7-9,TRBD2,TGTGCCAGCAGCACCTCTAGCGGGAGAGGCGAGCAGTACTTC,CASSTSSGRGEQYF
TRBJ1-1,12,few,TRBV6-2/TRBV6-3,TRBD1,TGTGCCGGTCGGACAGGGCCCACTGAAGCTTTCTTT,CAGRTGPTEAFF
TRBJ1-1,16,NA,TRBV6-1,TRBD1,TGTGCCAGCAGCCCCCGGGACAGAGTAATGAACACTGAAGCTTTCTTT,CASSPRDRVMNTEAFF
TRBJ2-7,13,few,TRBV5-5,NA,TGTGCCAGCAGACCTACAGGAATCGACGAGCAGTACTTC,CASRPTGIDEQYF
TRBJ2-7,14,many,TRBV27,TRBD1,TGTGCCAGCAGTTTTAGTCAGGGGGCATACGAGCAGTACTTC,CASSFSQGAYEQYF
TRBJ1-2,15,many,TRBV2,NA,TGTGCCAGCAGGGAAACGACAGTAGCCATCTATGGCTACACCTTC,CASRETTVAIYGYTF
TRBJ2-3,13,few,TRBV7-8,NA,TGTGCCAGCAGCCCACCCGTTCTGGATACGCAGTATTTT,CASSPPVLDTQYF
TRBJ1-4,14,many,TRBV7-9,NA,TGTGCCAGCAGCTTCAAGGCAACTAATGAAAAACTGTTTTTT,CASSFKATNEKLFF
TRBJ2-5,14,few,TRBV24-1,TRBD1,TGTGCCACCAGTGACCCCGGCAGGGGGGAGACCCAGTACTTC,CATSDPGRGETQYF
TRBJ1-1,13,many,TRBV18,NA,TGTGCCAGCTCAAACACAGGGAACACTGAAGCTTTCTTT,CASSNTGNTEAFF
TRBJ1-4,15,few,TRBV5-1,NA,TGCGCCAGCAGCTTGGGCAGAACAACTAATGAAAAACTGTTTTTT,CASSLGRTTNEKLFF
TRBJ1-4,13,many,TRBV29-1,TRBD1,TGCAGCGCTCCGGGACAGGGCGACGAAAAACTGTTTTTT,CSAPGQGDEKLFF
TRBJ2-1,17,NA,TRBV11-3,TRBD1,TGTGCCAGCAGAGAAGTCCCGGGACAGGGGGCCTACAATGAGCAGTTCTTC,CASREVPGQGAYNEQFF
TRBJ2-7,12,NA,TRBV12-3/TRBV12-4,NA,TGTTCCAGCAGTTTGCGGAAGTACGAGCAGTACTTC,CSSSLRKYEQYF
TRBJ2-1,13,NA,TRBV28,TRBD2,TGTGCCAGCAGTTTGACTAGCGGGAGGGCCGCTCTCTTC,CASSLTSGRAALF
TRBJ2-7,13,many,TRBV11-2,NA,TGTGCCAGCAGCTTAGTGCCGGGCTACGAGCAGTACTTC,CASSLVPGYEQYF
TRBJ2-5,16,few,TRBV27,TRBD2,TGTGCCAGCAGTTTATCGGGGACGGGAGGATGGGAGACCCAGTACTTC,CASSLSGTGGWETQYF
TRBJ1-2,16,few,TRBV18,TRBD1,TGTGCCAGCTCGGCCTACGGGACAGGGTCCGACTATGGCTACACCTTC,CASSAYGTGSDYGYTF
TRBJ1-2,13,many,TRBV2,NA,TGTGCCAGCAAGGGGCGGCTCTCAGCGGGCTACACCTTC,CASKGRLSAGYTF
TRBJ1-2,13,NA,TRBV25-1,NA,TGTGCCAGCAGTGAGGACGGGATAAGGGGCTACACCTTC,CASSEDGIRGYTF
TRBJ1-2,14,NA,TRBV28,NA,TGTGCCAGCATAGCAGGTGGGGCTTTATATGGCTACACCTTC,CASIAGGALYGYTF
TRBJ1-4,15,many,TRBV20-1,TRBD1,TGCAGTGCTAGAGATCAGGGACAGGGGGATGAAAAACTGTTTTTT,CSARDQGQGDEKLFF
TRBJ2-7,15,many,TRBV7-9,NA,TGTGCCAGCAGCGGCTCGCAGCGTCACTCCTACGAGCAGTACTTC,CASSGSQRHSYEQYF
TRBJ2-2,17,NA,TRBV25-1,TRBD1,TGTGCCAGCACCCAAGATCCCGGGACAGGGTACACCGGGGAGCTGTTTTTT,CASTQDPGTGYTGELFF
TRBJ2-2,15,NA,TRBV20-1,TRBD1,TGCAGTGTTCAATTGGACAGGAAACCAACCGGGGAGCTGTTTTTT,CSVQLDRKPTGELFF